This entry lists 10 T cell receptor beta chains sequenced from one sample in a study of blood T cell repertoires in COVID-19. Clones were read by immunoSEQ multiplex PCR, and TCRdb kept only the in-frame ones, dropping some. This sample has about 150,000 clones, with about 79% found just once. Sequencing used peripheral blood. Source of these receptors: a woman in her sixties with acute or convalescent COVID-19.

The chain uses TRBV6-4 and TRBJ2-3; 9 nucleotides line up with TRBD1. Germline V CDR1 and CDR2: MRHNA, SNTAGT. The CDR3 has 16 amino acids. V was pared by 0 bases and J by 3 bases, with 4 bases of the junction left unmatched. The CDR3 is CASSDSTGGGTDTQYF. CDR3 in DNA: TGTGCCAGCAGTGACTCGACAGGGGGAGGAACAGATACGCAGTATTTT.

The CDR3 DNA is TGCGCCAGCAGCTTGTGGCAGGGCGGTGAAAAACTGTTTTTT. It codes for CASSLWQGGEKLFF. The rearrangement uses TRBV5-1 and TRBJ1-4; perhaps TRBD1 as D (5 bases). The germline V and J ends were trimmed by 1 base and 7 bases, with 11 bases remaining between them. The germline V gene has CDR1 SGHRS and CDR2 YFSETQ. The CDR3 extends over 14 amino acids.

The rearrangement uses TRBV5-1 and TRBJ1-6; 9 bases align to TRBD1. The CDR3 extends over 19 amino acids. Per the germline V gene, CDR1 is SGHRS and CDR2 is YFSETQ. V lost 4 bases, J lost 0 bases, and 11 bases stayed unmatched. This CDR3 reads CASSKGQGESSSYNSPLHF. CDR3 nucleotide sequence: TGCGCCAGCAGCAAGGGACAGGGAGAGAGTAGCTCCTATAATTCACCCCTCCACTTT. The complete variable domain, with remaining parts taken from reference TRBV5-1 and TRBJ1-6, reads KAGVTQTPRYLIKTRGQQVTLSCSPISGHRSVSWYQQTPGQGLQFLFEYFSETQRNKGNFPGRFSGRQFSNSRSEMNVSTLELGDSALYLCASSKGQGESSSYNSPLHFGNGTRLTVT.

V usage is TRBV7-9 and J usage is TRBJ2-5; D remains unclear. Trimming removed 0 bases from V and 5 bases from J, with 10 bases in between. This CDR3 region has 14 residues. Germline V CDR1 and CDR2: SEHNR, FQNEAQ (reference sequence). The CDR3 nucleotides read TGTGCCAGCAGCTTAGCACGGCGGTGGGAGACCCAGTACTTC. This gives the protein CASSLARRWETQYF.

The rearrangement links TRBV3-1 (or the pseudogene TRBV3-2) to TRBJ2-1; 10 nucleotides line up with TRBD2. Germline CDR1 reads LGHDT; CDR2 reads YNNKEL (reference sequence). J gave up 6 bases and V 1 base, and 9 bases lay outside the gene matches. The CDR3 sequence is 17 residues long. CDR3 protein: CASSQAASGGLSNEQFF. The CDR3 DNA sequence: TGTGCCAGCAGCCAAGCGGCTAGCGGGGGCCTGTCCAATGAGCAGTTCTTC.

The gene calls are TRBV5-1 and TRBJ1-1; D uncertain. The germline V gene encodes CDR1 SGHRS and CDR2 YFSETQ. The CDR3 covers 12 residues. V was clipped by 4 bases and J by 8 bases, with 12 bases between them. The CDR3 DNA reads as TGCGCCAGCAGCGAACAGAGACAAGAAGCTTTCTTT. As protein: CASSEQRQEAFF.

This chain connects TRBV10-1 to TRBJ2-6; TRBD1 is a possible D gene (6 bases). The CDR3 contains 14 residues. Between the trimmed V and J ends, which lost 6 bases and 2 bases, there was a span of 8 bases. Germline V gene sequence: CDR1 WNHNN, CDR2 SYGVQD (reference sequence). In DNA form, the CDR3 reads TGCGCCAGCAGCCCAGGGGCTGGGGCCAACGTCCTGACTTTC. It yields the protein CASSPGAGANVLTF.

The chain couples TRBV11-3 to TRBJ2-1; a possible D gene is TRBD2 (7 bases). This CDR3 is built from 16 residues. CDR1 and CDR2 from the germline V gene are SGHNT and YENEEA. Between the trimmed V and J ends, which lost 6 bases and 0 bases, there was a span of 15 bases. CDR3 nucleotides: TGTGCCAGCAGTAAGGCGGGGGCCAACTCCTACAATGAGCAGTTCTTC. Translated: CASSKAGANSYNEQFF.

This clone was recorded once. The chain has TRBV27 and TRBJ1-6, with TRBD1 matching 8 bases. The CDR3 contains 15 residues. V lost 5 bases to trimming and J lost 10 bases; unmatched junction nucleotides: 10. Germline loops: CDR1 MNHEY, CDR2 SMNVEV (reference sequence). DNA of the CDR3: TGTGCCAGCAGTCGCTCGGACAGGGTTGAATCACCCCTCCACTTT. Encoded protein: CASSRSDRVESPLHF.

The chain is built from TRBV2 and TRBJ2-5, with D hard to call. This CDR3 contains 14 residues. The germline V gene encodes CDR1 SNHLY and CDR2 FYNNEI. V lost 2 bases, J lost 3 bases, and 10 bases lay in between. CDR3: CASSETAVKETQYF. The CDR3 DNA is TGTGCCAGCAGTGAAACGGCGGTTAAAGAGACCCAGTACTTC.